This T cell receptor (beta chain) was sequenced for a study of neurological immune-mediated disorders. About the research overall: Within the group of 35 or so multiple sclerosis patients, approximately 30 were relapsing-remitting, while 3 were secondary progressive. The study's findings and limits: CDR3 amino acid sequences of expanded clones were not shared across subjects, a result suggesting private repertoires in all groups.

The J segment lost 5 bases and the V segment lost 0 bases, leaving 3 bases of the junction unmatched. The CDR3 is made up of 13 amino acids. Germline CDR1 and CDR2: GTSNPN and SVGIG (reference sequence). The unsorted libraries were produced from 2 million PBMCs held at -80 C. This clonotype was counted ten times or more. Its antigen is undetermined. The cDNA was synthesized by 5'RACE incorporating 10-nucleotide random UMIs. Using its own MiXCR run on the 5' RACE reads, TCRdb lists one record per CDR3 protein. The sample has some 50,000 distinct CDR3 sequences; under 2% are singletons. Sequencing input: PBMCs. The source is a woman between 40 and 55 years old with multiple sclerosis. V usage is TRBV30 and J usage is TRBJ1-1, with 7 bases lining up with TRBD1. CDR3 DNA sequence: TGTGCCTGGAGTGTGTACAGGGGTACTGAAGCTTTCTTT. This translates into CAWSVYRGTEAFF.